This T cell receptor beta chain came from a study of T cells in Graves' hyperthyroidism and ophthalmopathy. Broader study findings: By a 13 V-J model, ophthalmopathy was set apart from stable hyperthyroidism. Among thyroid clonotypes expanded above 0.001, most also appeared in blood.

Exclusions: uncontrolled infection, other autoimmune disease, pregnancy, lactation. Each diagnosis drew on symptoms, thyroxine, TRAb, thyroid ultrasound and orbital computed tomography findings. What was amplified from RNA transcripts were TCR beta CDR3 regions. HTBI primers were employed in a first-round RT-PCR of the TCR CDR3. TCRdb passed the multiplex PCR reads through MiXCR, listing each CDR3 protein once. The sample holds 600,000 or so distinct CDR3 sequences, more than 12% seen once. This clonotype was recorded a few times. Its specificity is not known. The origin of this receptor is a woman aged 45-65 years with Graves' ophthalmopathy. The specimen was blood.

The CDR3 spells CASSPPGTKFYEQYF. The DNA of the CDR3 is TGTGCCAGCAGCCCCCCCGGGACAAAGTTCTACGAGCAGTACTTC. V and J are TRBV3-1 and TRBJ2-7; the D gene is possibly TRBD1 (6 bases). The CDR3 runs to 15 residues. V shed 4 bases and J shed 3 bases, with 16 bases lying between them. Germline CDR1 and CDR2: LGHDT and YNNKEL (reference sequence).